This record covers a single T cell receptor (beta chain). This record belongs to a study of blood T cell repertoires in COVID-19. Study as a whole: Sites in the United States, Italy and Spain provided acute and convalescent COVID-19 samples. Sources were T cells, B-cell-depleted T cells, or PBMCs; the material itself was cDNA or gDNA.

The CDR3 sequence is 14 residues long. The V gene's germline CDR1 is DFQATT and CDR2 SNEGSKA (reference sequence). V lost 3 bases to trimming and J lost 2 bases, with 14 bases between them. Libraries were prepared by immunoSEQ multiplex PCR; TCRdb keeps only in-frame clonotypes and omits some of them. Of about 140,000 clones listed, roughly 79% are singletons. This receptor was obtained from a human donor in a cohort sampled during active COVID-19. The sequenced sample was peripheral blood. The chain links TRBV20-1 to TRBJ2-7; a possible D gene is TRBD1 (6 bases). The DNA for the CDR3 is TGCAGTGCTAGTGTTCCGGCAGGGGCCTACGAGCAGTACTTC. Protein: CSASVPAGAYEQYF.